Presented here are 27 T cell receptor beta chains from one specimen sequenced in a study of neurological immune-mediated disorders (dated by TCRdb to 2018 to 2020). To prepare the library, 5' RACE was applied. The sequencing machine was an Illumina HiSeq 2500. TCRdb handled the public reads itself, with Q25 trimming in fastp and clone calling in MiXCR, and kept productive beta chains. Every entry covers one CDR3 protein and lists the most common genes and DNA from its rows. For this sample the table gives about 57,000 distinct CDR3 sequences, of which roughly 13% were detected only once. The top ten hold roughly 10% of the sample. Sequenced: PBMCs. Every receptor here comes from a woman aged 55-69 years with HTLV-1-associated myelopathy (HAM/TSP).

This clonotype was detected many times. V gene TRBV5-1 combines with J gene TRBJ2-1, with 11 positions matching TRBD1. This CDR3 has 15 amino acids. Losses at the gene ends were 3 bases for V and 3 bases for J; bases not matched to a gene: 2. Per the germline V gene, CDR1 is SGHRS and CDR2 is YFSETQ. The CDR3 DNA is TGCGCCAGCAGCTCCGGGACAGGGGGCTACAATGAGCAGTTCTTC. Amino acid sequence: CASSSGTGGYNEQFF.

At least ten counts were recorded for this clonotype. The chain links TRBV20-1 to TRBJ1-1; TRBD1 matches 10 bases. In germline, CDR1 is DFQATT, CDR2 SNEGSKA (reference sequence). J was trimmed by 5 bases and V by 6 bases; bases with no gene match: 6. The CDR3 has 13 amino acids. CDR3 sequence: CSAEDRGMTEAFF. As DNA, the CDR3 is TGCAGTGCAGAGGACAGGGGGATGACTGAAGCTTTCTTT.

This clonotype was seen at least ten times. The CDR3 region has the DNA TGCAGTGCCCCAATCCAGGGAAACACTGAAGCTTTCTTT. As protein: CSAPIQGNTEAFF. The rearrangement uses TRBV20-1 and TRBJ1-1, with a tentative D call TRBD1 (5 bases). Trimming pared 6 bases from V and 2 bases from J, leaving 13 bases between. This CDR3 spans 13 amino acids. From germline, CDR1 is DFQATT and CDR2 SNEGSKA (reference sequence).

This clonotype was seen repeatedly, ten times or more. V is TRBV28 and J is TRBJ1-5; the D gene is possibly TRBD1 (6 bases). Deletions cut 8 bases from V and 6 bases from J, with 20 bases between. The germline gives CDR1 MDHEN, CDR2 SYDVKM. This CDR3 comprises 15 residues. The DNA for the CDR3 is TGTGCCAGCCACCACGACAGGCAACTAATTCAGCCCCAGCATTTT. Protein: CASHHDRQLIQPQHF.

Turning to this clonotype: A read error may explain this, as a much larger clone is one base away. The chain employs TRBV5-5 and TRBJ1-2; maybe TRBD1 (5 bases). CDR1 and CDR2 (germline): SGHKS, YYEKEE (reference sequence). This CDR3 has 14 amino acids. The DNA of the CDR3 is TGTGCCAGCAGCTTGGTACAGGCTAACTATAGCTACACCTTC. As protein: CASSLVQANYSYTF. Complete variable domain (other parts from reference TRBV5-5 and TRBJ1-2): DAGVTQSPTHLIKTRGQQVTLRCSPISGHKSVSWYQQVLGQGPQFIFQYYEKEERGRGNFPDRFSARQFPNYSSELNVNALLLGDSALYLCASSLVQANYSYTFGSGTRLTVV.

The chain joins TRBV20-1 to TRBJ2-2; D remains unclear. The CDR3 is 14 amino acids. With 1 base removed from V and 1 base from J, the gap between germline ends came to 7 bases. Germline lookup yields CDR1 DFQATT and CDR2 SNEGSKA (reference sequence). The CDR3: CSARGFQNTGELFF. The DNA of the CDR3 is TGCAGTGCTAGAGGCTTTCAGAACACCGGGGAGCTGTTTTTT.

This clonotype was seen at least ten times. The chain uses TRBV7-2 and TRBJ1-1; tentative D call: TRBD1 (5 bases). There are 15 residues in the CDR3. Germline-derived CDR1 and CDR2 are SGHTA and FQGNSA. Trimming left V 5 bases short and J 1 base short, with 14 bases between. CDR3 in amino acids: CASSPLGTRNTEAFF. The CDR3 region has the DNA TGTGCCAGCAGCCCATTGGGGACGCGGAACACTGAAGCTTTCTTT.

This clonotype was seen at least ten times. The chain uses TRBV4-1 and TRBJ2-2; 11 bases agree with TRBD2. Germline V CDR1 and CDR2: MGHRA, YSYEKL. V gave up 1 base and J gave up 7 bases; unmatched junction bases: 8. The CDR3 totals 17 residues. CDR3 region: CASSQVSLAGVVGELFF. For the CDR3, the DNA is TGCGCCAGCAGCCAAGTCTCACTAGCGGGAGTGGTCGGGGAGCTGTTTTTT.

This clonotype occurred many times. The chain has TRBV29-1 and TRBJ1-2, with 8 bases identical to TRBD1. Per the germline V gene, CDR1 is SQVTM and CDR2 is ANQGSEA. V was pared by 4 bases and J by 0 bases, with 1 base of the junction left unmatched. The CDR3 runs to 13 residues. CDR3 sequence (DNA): TGCAGCGTTGGGGACAGGCCTAACTATGGCTACACCTTC. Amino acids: CSVGDRPNYGYTF.

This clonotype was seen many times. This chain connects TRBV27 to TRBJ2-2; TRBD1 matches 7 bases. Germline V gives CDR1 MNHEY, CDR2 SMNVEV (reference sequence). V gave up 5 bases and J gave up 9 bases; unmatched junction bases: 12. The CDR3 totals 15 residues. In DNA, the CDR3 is TGTGCCAGCAGTCCCCGGGACAGAGCCCCCCGGGAGCTGTTTTTT. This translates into CASSPRDRAPRELFF.

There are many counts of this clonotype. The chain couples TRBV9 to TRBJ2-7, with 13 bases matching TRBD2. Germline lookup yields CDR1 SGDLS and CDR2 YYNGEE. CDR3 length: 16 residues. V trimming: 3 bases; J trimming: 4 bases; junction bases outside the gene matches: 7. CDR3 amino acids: CASSAGGLAGIYEQYF. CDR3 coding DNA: TGTGCCAGCAGCGCGGGGGGACTAGCGGGGATTTACGAGCAGTACTTC.

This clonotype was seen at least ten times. This chain's CDR3 is CASSSDPGTQYF. The DNA of the CDR3 is TGTGCCAGCAGTTCCGACCCTGGGACCCAGTACTTC. The rearrangement uses TRBV28 and TRBJ2-5; D is unresolved. Germline lookup yields CDR1 MDHEN and CDR2 SYDVKM. CDR3 length: 12 residues. Trimming shortened V by 4 bases and J by 7 bases, and 10 bases separated the two germline ends.

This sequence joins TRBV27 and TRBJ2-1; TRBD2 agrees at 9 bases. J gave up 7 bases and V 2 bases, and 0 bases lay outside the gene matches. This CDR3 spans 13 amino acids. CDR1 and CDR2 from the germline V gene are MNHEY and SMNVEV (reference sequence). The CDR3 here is CASSLAGGNEQFF. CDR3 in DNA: TGTGCCAGCAGTTTAGCGGGGGGGAATGAGCAGTTCTTC.

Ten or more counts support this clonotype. CDR3 region: CASSLPLYRLYLYEQYF. The CDR3 nucleotides read TGTGCCAGCAGCTTACCGCTCTATCGCCTCTACCTTTACGAGCAGTACTTC. This chain connects TRBV11-2 to TRBJ2-7; no clear D gene. V was shortened by 2 bases and J by 4 bases, with 21 bases between the two germline ends. CDR1 and CDR2 from the germline V gene are SGHAT and FQNNGV. The CDR3 runs to 17 residues.

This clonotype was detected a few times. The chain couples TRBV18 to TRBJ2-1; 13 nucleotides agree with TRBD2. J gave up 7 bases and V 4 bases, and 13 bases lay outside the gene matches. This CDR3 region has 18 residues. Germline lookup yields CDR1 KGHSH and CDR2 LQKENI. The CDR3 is CASSLDQLLAGGPNEQFF. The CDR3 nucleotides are TGTGCCAGCTCACTTGACCAACTACTAGCGGGAGGGCCAAATGAGCAGTTCTTC.

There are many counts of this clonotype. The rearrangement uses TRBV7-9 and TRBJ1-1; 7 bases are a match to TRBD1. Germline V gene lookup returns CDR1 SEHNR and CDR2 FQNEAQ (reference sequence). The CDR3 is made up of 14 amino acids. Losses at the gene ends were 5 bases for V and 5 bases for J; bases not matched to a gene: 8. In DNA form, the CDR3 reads TGTGCCAGCAGCCTTACAGGGGTAAAAACTGAAGCTTTCTTT. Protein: CASSLTGVKTEAFF.

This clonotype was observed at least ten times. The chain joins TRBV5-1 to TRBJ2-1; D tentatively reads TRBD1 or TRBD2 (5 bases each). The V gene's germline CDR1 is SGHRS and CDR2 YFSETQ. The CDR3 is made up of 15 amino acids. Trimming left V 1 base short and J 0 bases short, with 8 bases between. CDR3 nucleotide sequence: TGCGCCAGCAGCTTGTTCGGGACCTCCTACAATGAGCAGTTCTTC. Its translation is CASSLFGTSYNEQFF.

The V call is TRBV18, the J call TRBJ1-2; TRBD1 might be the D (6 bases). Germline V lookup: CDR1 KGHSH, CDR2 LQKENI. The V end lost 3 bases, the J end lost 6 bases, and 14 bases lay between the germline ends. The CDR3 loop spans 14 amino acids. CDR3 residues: CASSPPAGGDGYTF. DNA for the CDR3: TGTGCCAGCTCACCTCCCGCGGGGGGCGATGGCTACACCTTC. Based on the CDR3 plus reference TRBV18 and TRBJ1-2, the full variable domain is NAGVMQNPRHLVRRRGQEARLRCSPMKGHSHVYWYRQLPEEGLKFMVYLQKENIIDESGMPKERFSAEFPKEGPSILRIQQVVRGDSAAYFCASSPPAGGDGYTFGSGTRLTVV.

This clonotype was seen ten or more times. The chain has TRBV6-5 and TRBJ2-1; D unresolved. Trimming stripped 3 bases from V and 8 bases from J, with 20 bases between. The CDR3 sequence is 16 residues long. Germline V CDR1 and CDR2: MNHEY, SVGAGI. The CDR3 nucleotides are TGTGCCAGCAGTTATAGGCGGTTCCCCTCAGGACATGAGCAGTTCTTC. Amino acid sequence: CASSYRRFPSGHEQFF.

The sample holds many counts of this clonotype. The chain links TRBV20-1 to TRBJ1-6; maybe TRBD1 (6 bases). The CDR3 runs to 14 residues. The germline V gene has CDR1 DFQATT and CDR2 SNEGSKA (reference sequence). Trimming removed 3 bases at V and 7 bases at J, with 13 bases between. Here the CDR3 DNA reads TGCAGTGCTAGGACTCAGGGGACCAATTCACCCCTCCACTTT. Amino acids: CSARTQGTNSPLHF.

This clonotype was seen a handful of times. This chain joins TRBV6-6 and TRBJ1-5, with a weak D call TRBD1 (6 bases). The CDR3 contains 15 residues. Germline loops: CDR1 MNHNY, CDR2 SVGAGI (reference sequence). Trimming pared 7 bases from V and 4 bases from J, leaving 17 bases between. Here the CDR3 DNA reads TGTGCCAGCAACTCAGGGGAGGGATGGAATCAGCCCCAGCATTTT. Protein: CASNSGEGWNQPQHF.

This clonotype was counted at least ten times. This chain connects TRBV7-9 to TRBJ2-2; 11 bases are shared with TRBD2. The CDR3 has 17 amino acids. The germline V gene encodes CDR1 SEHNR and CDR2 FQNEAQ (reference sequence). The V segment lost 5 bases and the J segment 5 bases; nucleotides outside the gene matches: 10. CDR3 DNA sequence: TGTGCCAGCAGCCCCCCCCGACTAGCGGGATCGACCGGGGAGCTGTTTTTT. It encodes CASSPPRLAGSTGELFF. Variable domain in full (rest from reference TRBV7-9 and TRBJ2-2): DTGVSQNPRHKITKRGQNVTFRCDPISEHNRLYWYRQTLGQGPEFLTYFQNEAQLEKSRLLSDRFSAERPKGSFSTLEIQRTEQGDSAMYLCASSPPRLAGSTGELFFGEGSRLTVL.

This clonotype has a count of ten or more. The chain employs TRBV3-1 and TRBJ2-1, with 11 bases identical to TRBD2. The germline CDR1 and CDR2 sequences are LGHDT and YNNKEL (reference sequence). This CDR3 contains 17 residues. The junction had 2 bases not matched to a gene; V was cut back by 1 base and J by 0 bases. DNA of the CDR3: TGTGCCAGCAGCCAAGGACTAGCGGGAAGCTCCTACAATGAGCAGTTCTTC. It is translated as CASSQGLAGSSYNEQFF.

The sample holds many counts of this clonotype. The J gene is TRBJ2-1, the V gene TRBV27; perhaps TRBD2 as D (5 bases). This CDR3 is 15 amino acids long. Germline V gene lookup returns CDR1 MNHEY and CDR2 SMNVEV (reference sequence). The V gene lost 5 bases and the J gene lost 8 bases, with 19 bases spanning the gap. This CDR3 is CASSRLGEGRDEQFF. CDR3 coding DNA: TGTGCCAGCAGTCGGTTAGGCGAGGGAAGGGATGAGCAGTTCTTC.

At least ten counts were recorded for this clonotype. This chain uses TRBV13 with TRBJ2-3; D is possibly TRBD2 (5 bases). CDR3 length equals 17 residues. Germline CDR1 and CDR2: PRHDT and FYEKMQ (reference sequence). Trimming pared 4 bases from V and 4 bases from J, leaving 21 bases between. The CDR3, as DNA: TGTGCCAGCAGCTCCGGAGTAGCGCCCTCTCATCCAGATACGCAGTATTTT. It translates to CASSSGVAPSHPDTQYF.

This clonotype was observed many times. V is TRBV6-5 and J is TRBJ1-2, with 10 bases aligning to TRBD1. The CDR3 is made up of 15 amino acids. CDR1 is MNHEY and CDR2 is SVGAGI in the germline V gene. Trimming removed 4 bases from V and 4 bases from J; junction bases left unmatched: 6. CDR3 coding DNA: TGTGCCAGCAGTTCCGACAGGGGGCGCAGCTATGGCTACACCTTC. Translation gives CASSSDRGRSYGYTF.

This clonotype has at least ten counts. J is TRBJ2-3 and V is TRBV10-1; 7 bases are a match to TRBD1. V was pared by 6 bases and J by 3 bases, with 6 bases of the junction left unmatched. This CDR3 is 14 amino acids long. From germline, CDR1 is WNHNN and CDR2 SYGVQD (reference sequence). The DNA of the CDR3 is TGCGCCAGCAGCTCCGACAGGGCTACAGATACGCAGTATTTT. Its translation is CASSSDRATDTQYF.